Reported below is one T cell receptor beta chain. The data were taken from a study of control samples from healthy donors and cancer patients. This table comes from immunoSEQ multiplex PCR, and its TCRdb copy is limited to in-frame clones, with some not included. The table lists tens of thousands of clones, approximately 87% of them singletons, with over 45% in the top ten. CDR1 and CDR2 (germline): GTSNPN, SVGIG (reference sequence). Trimming took 4 bases from V and 4 from J, leaving 11 bases between them. This CDR3 has 12 residues. The sample comprised blood. The TCR was taken from a man aged 55 to 70 in good health. The gene calls are TRBV30 and TRBJ2-7; D is tentatively TRBD1 or TRBD2 (5 bases each). CDR3 sequence: CAWTRDVYEQYF. The DNA for the CDR3 is TGTGCCTGGACCCGGGACGTATACGAGCAGTACTTC.